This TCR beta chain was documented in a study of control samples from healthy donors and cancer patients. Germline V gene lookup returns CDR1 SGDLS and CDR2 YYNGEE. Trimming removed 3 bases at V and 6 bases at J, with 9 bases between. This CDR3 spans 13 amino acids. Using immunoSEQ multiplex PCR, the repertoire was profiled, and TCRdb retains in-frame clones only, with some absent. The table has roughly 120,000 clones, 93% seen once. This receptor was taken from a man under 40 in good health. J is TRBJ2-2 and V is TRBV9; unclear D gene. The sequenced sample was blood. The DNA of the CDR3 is TGTGCCAGCAGCGAAGTCGATCCCGGGGAGCTGTTTTTT. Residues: CASSEVDPGELFF.